This T cell receptor beta chain was sequenced during a study of chemoradiotherapy in HPV16-positive cancers. Study observations and caveats: Functional assays defining HPV-specific T cells used only a couple of HPV16-positive patients. Better recurrence-free survival went with HPV-responsive T-cell expansion in HPV16-positive patients. Candidate HPV-specific clones and E7-related TCR motifs grew in tumor during treatment.

Profiled with immunoSEQ multiplex PCR; TCRdb holds only in-frame clones, not every one. The data hold roughly 23,000 clones, with about two thirds observed a single time. Samples were taken several times over chemoradiotherapy. CDR1 is MNHNS and CDR2 is SASEGT in the germline V gene. This CDR3 has 17 residues. Trimming left V 1 base short and J 0 bases short, with 15 bases between. Only a few counts were recorded for this clone. No antigen is known for it. Sampling was conducted from a patient who underwent chemoradiotherapy. The origin of this receptor is a human donor with HPV-associated anogenital cancer. The rearrangement joins TRBV6-1 to TRBJ1-2; D remains ambiguous. In nucleotides, the CDR3 is TGTGCCAGCAGTGAAGTAAAACAAGGACCTCCTAACTATGGCTACACCTTC. Amino acid sequence: CASSEVKQGPPNYGYTF.